These 10 T cell receptor beta chains came from one sample sequenced in a study of blood T cell repertoires in COVID-19. TCRdb keeps only in-frame clones here, not all; method: immunoSEQ multiplex PCR. The table shows about 31,000 clones, with around 90% occurring only once. Sequenced material: peripheral blood. The receptors here all came from a woman aged 40-49 years with active or convalescent COVID-19.

This chain uses TRBV10-3 with TRBJ1-5, with TRBD1 as a possible D gene (5 bases). This CDR3 spans 14 amino acids. V gave up 8 bases and J gave up 4 bases, with 15 bases separating them. Germline assignment: CDR1 ENHRY and CDR2 SYGVKD. CDR3 DNA sequence: TGTGCCATCTCGACAGACCCAGGAAATCAGCCCCAGCATTTT. It specifies CAISTDPGNQPQHF.

The J gene is TRBJ2-7, the V gene TRBV9, with 8 bases lining up with TRBD1. CDR3 length equals 14 residues. V lost 3 bases to trimming and J lost 4 bases; unmatched junction nucleotides: 6. Looked up from germline, CDR1 is SGDLS and CDR2 is YYNGEE. The CDR3 protein is CASSEGTGYYEQYF. In DNA, the CDR3 is TGTGCCAGCAGCGAGGGGACAGGTTATTACGAGCAGTACTTC. Full variable domain (missing parts from reference TRBV9 and TRBJ2-7): DSGVTQTPKHLITATGQRVTLRCSPRSGDLSVYWYQQSLDQGLQFLIQYYNGEERAKGNILERFSAQQFPDLHSELNLSSLELGDSALYFCASSEGTGYYEQYFGPGTRLTVT.

This clone was seen just once. This sequence joins TRBV11-2 and TRBJ1-6; the D gene is possibly TRBD1 (5 bases). Trimming took off 5 bases at V and 12 bases at J, with 8 bases between the two ends. Germline CDR1 SGHAT, CDR2 FQNNGV. The CDR3 contains 11 residues. The CDR3, as DNA: TGTGCCAGCAGCGAAAGGGGACCCCTCCACTTT. Protein: CASSERGPLHF.

This clone was counted once. V gene TRBV5-1 combines with J gene TRBJ2-5; 12 nucleotides line up with TRBD2. This CDR3 comprises 16 residues. Germline-derived CDR1 and CDR2 are SGHRS and YFSETQ. With V trimmed by 4 bases and J by 4 bases, 8 bases remained unmatched. CDR3: CASSVRLAGVSETQYF. DNA of the CDR3: TGCGCCAGCAGCGTAAGACTAGCGGGAGTATCAGAGACCCAGTACTTC.

The chain joins TRBV10-3 to TRBJ1-2; D gene unclear. The CDR3 runs 15 residues. Germline V CDR1 and CDR2: ENHRY, SYGVKD. Trimming cost V 3 bases and J 0 bases, with 11 bases left between them. The CDR3 region has the DNA TGTGCCATCAGTGACTCGGCAGGCCCTAACTATGGCTACACCTTC. Amino acids: CAISDSAGPNYGYTF.

The chain has TRBV13 and TRBJ1-1, with 9 bases lining up with TRBD1. Germline CDR1 is PRHDT and CDR2 is FYEKMQ (reference sequence). With 5 bases clipped from V and 6 bases from J, the junction kept 10 bases outside the gene matches. The CDR3 is 15 amino acids. CDR3: CASSTGQGVKSEAFF. CDR3 DNA: TGTGCCAGCAGCACGGGACAGGGAGTAAAGTCTGAAGCTTTCTTT.

V gene TRBV28 combines with J gene TRBJ2-7; D not resolved. With 2 bases removed from V and 3 bases from J, the gap between germline ends came to 14 bases. The germline CDR1 and CDR2 sequences are MDHEN and SYDVKM. This CDR3 contains 15 residues. The CDR3 region has the DNA TGTGCCAGCAGTTTAGTGAACAAGCGAGGCTACGAGCAGTACTTC. This codes for CASSLVNKRGYEQYF.

V is TRBV3-1 (or the pseudogene TRBV3-2) and J is TRBJ1-2; D unclear. Germline values: CDR1 LGHDT, CDR2 YNNKEL (reference sequence). V shed 3 bases and J shed 4 bases, with 9 bases lying between them. The CDR3 is made up of 13 amino acids. DNA of the CDR3: TGTGCCAGCAGCCACCCAGCGGCCTATGGCTACACCTTC. Translated: CASSHPAAYGYTF.

J is TRBJ1-5 and V is TRBV30, with TRBD1 matching over 7 bases. The V gene end was trimmed by 1 base and the J gene end by 2 bases; junction bases not matched to a gene: 5. The CDR3 contains 15 residues. Germline V gene lookup returns CDR1 GTSNPN and CDR2 SVGIG (reference sequence). CDR3 sequence reads: CAWSAGQARNQPQHF. The CDR3 DNA follows: TGTGCCTGGAGTGCCGGACAGGCCCGCAATCAGCCCCAGCATTTT.

V is TRBV6-5 and J is TRBJ2-5, with 8 bases identical to TRBD2. Per germline, CDR1 MNHEY and CDR2 SVGAGI. With 5 bases clipped from V and 1 base from J, the junction kept 6 bases outside the gene matches. CDR3 length: 15 residues. CDR3 residues: CASSRAGVGQETQYF. CDR3 DNA sequence: TGTGCCAGCAGTCGAGCGGGGGTGGGCCAAGAGACCCAGTACTTC.